These 15 T cell receptor beta chains came from one sample sequenced in a study of blood T cell repertoires in COVID-19. Sequencing used immunoSEQ multiplex PCR; TCRdb keeps in-frame clones, though not all of them. The top ten clones hold roughly 0.8% of a sample with over 250,000 clones, approximately 91% of them seen once. The sample was peripheral blood. Every receptor here comes from a woman aged 25-40 years with acute or convalescent COVID-19.

The V call is TRBV10-3, the J call TRBJ2-3, with 9 positions matching TRBD2. Trimming removed 8 bases from V and 2 bases from J; junction bases left unmatched: 11. Germline CDR1 and CDR2: ENHRY and SYGVKD. The length of the CDR3 is 16 residues. CDR3 residues: CAISWSLAGPTDTQYF. CDR3 bases: TGTGCCATCTCATGGAGTCTAGCGGGGCCCACAGATACGCAGTATTTT.

This sequence joins TRBV3-1 (or the pseudogene TRBV3-2) and TRBJ1-6; 7 bases match TRBD1. CDR1 and CDR2 (germline): LGHDT, YNNKEL (reference sequence). The CDR3 is 15 amino acids. Trimming removed 0 bases from V and 10 bases from J; junction bases left unmatched: 6. CDR3: CASSQDGTAGSPLHF. CDR3 nucleotide sequence: TGTGCCAGCAGCCAAGACGGGACAGCTGGATCACCCCTCCACTTT.

This clone was picked up one time. The chain's CDR3 is CAWSVPDRGRTEAFF. CDR3 nucleotide sequence: TGTGCCTGGAGTGTTCCCGACAGGGGACGCACTGAAGCTTTCTTT. The chain recombines TRBV30 with TRBJ1-1, with 8 positions matching TRBD1. The CDR3 covers 15 residues. From germline, CDR1 is GTSNPN and CDR2 SVGIG (reference sequence). The V and J ends lost 0 bases and 4 bases, in that order; junction bases with no gene match: 7.

This rearrangement joins TRBV3-1 (or the pseudogene TRBV3-2) to TRBJ2-7, with 7 bases lining up with TRBD2. The CDR3 runs 11 residues. Trimming took 6 bases from V and 5 from J; bases not matched to a gene: 1. Germline V gene lookup returns CDR1 LGHDT and CDR2 YNNKEL (reference sequence). The CDR3, as DNA: TGTGCCAGCAGACGGGGGGACGAGCAGTACTTC. Its translation is CASRRGDEQYF.

The rearrangement links TRBV10-3 to TRBJ2-1; 11 bases align to TRBD2. The CDR3 spans 16 residues. CDR1 ENHRY and CDR2 SYGVKD come from the germline V gene. The ends lost 5 bases at V and 5 bases at J; junction bases unmatched: 8. CDR3 sequence (DNA): TGTGCCATCAGTTCACTGACTAGCGGGAAAGACAATGAGCAGTTCTTC. This sequence encodes CAISSLTSGKDNEQFF.

The chain joins TRBV6-4 to TRBJ2-3, with D maybe TRBD2 (7 bases). V lost 0 bases and J 5 bases, leaving 12 bases between the germline ends. The V gene's germline CDR1 is MRHNA and CDR2 SNTAGT. This CDR3 comprises 15 residues. The CDR3: CASSDSAGAGDTQYF. CDR3 nucleotide sequence: TGTGCCAGCAGTGACTCGGCGGGGGCGGGAGATACGCAGTATTTT.

The chain combines TRBV24-1 with TRBJ2-2; 7 nucleotides match TRBD2. Germline lookup yields CDR1 KGHDR and CDR2 SFDVKD. The CDR3 is 16 amino acids. V trimming: 0 bases; J trimming: 6 bases; junction bases outside the gene matches: 6. CDR3 sequence: CATSDLGRGGPGELFF. The CDR3 nucleotides read TGTGCCACCAGTGATTTGGGGAGGGGAGGCCCCGGGGAGCTGTTTTTT.

This chain connects TRBV11-2 to TRBJ2-3, with 8 bases fitting TRBD2. CDR1 is SGHAT, CDR2 FQNNGV, per germline. J lost 4 bases, V lost 1 base, and 7 bases had no gene match. The length of the CDR3 is 16 residues. The chain's CDR3 is CASSLVRREVADTQYF. In DNA form, the CDR3 reads TGTGCCAGCAGCTTAGTACGGCGGGAGGTGGCAGATACGCAGTATTTT.

Comment on this clone: At the DNA level, this CDR3 is encoded by other sequences in the same sample as well. J is TRBJ2-7 and V is TRBV9; 9 bases are a match to TRBD2. The V segment lost 2 bases and the J segment 4 bases; nucleotides outside the gene matches: 4. The CDR3 is 14 amino acids. Germline CDR1 SGDLS, CDR2 YYNGEE. CDR3: CASSVGLAGYEQYF. The CDR3 DNA is TGTGCCAGCAGCGTGGGACTAGCCGGTTACGAGCAGTACTTC.

The chain recombines TRBV18 with TRBJ2-6; D uncertain. Looked up from germline, CDR1 is KGHSH and CDR2 is LQKENI. V was trimmed by 2 bases and J by 0 bases, leaving 14 bases between them. CDR3 length: 18 residues. CDR3: CASSPISQSSSGANVLTF. The DNA of the CDR3 is TGTGCCAGCTCACCAATTTCACAGAGCAGCTCTGGGGCCAACGTCCTGACTTTC. The entire variable domain, with the rest obtained from reference TRBV18 and TRBJ2-6, is as follows: NAGVMQNPRHLVRRRGQEARLRCSPMKGHSHVYWYRQLPEEGLKFMVYLQKENIIDESGMPKERFSAEFPKEGPSILRIQQVVRGDSAAYFCASSPISQSSSGANVLTFGAGSRLTVL.

The chain links TRBV6-2 or TRBV6-3 to TRBJ1-5; possibly TRBD1 for D (6 bases). Per the germline V gene, CDR1 is MNHEY and CDR2 is SVGEGT. V was shortened by 2 bases and J by 2 bases, with 13 bases between the two germline ends. The CDR3 covers 16 residues. The CDR3 DNA reads as TGTGCCAGCAGTTACCGAGGACAGTTAGGCAATCAGCCCCAGCATTTT. Its translation is CASSYRGQLGNQPQHF.

The J gene is TRBJ2-2, the V gene TRBV29-1, with D tentatively TRBD2 (6 bases). The CDR3 loop spans 12 amino acids. The germline V gene encodes CDR1 SQVTM and CDR2 ANQGSEA. The ends were cut back, 7 bases at V and 3 bases at J, with 9 bases in the middle. The chain's CDR3 is CSGWGDTGELFF. As DNA, the CDR3 is TGCAGCGGCTGGGGGGACACCGGGGAGCTGTTTTTT.

The chain carries TRBV24-1 and TRBJ2-5; TRBD2 matches 16 bases. This CDR3 spans 18 amino acids. Germline V gene lookup returns CDR1 KGHDR and CDR2 SFDVKD. J was trimmed by 6 bases and V by 7 bases; bases with no gene match: 13. The CDR3 is CATSPGTSGRAGSKTQYF. In nucleotides, the CDR3 is TGTGCCACCAGCCCGGGGACTAGCGGGAGGGCCGGCTCGAAGACCCAGTACTTC.

This clone was picked up one time. The chain has TRBV19 and TRBJ2-4, with D perhaps TRBD2 (6 bases). The germline V gene encodes CDR1 LNHDA and CDR2 SQIVND (reference sequence). V dropped 8 bases and J dropped 6 bases, with 11 bases sitting between them. This CDR3 spans 12 amino acids. The chain's CDR3 is CASLDYSNIQYF. The DNA for the CDR3 is TGTGCCAGTTTGGACTATTCAAACATTCAGTACTTC.

The chain links TRBV30 to TRBJ1-2; TRBD1 might be the D (5 bases). The CDR3 spans 15 residues. V was clipped by 0 bases and J by 3 bases, with 14 bases between them. The germline V gene has CDR1 GTSNPN and CDR2 SVGIG (reference sequence). In nucleotides, the CDR3 is TGTGCCTGGAGTGTGGGAAGGGGAACATACTATGGCTACACCTTC. The encoded protein is CAWSVGRGTYYGYTF.